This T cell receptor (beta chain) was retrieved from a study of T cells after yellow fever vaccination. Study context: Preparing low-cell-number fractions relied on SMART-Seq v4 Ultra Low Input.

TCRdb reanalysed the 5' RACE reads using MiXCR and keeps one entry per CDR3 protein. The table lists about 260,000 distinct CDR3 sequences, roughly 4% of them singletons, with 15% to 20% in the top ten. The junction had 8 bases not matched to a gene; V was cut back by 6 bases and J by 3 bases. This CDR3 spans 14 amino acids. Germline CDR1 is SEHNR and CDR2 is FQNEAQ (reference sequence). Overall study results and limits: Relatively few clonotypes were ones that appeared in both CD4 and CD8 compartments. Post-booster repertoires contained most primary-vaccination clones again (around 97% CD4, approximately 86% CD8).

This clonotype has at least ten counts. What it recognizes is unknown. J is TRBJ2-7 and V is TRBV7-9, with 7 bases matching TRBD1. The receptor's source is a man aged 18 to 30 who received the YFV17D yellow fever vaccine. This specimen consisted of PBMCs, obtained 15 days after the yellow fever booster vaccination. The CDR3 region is CASSSGTVIYEQYF. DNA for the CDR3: TGTGCCAGCAGTTCCGGGACAGTTATCTACGAGCAGTACTTC.